A single sample gave rise to the 18 T cell receptor beta chains below, sequenced in a study of cytomegalovirus exposure and HLA in healthy donors. Primers for the PCR totalled 60 Vbeta and 13 Jbeta. Here immunoSEQ multiplex PCR was the method, and the copy in TCRdb shows in-frame clones only, minus some. The table includes some 200,000 clones, more than 60% detected once. The sequenced material came from PBMCs. Source of these receptors: a woman aged 55 to 70 in good health and CMV-seropositive.

The chain links TRBV19 to TRBJ1-5, with D perhaps TRBD1 (6 bases). The germline gives CDR1 LNHDA, CDR2 SQIVND (reference sequence). This CDR3 region has 16 residues. V was clipped by 6 bases and J by 4 bases, with 19 bases between them. CDR3 DNA sequence: TGTGCCAGTAGGTCTTATTACAGGGCGGAGAATCAGCCCCAGCATTTT. Amino acid sequence: CASRSYYRAENQPQHF.

This rearrangement joins TRBV6-1 to TRBJ1-3; D possibly corresponds to TRBD1 (6 bases). The CDR3 contains 14 residues. CDR1 is MNHNS, CDR2 SASEGT, per germline. V was pared by 5 bases and J by 3 bases, with 11 bases between. This CDR3 is CASSLQGFGNTIYF. For the CDR3, the DNA is TGTGCCAGCAGTTTACAGGGATTTGGAAACACCATATATTTT.

Only one count was recorded for this clone. J is TRBJ2-7 and V is TRBV15, with 7 bases lining up with TRBD1. The CDR3 loop spans 13 amino acids. V was clipped by 5 bases and J by 3 bases; unmatched bases: 4. Germline V gives CDR1 LNHNV, CDR2 YYDKDF (reference sequence). The CDR3 spells CATSAGTDYEQYF. The CDR3 DNA reads TGTGCCACCAGCGCAGGGACAGACTACGAGCAGTACTTC.

CDR3 bases: TGTGCCAGCACCCCCCTGAGCGACCAAGAGACCCAGTACTTC. Translated, it gives CASTPLSDQETQYF. The chain carries TRBV9 and TRBJ2-5; D gene ambiguous. V was shortened by 6 bases and J by 0 bases, with 12 bases between the two germline ends. This CDR3 contains 14 residues. In germline, CDR1 is SGDLS, CDR2 YYNGEE.

V and J are TRBV6-4 and TRBJ1-2; TRBD1 agrees at 7 bases. Germline V gives CDR1 MRHNA, CDR2 SNTAGT. Trimming at V came to 0 bases and at J to 12 bases, leaving 7 bases not matched to a gene. The CDR3 has 13 residues. CDR3 in amino acids: CASSDSYGQVDTF. The CDR3 nucleotides read TGTGCCAGCAGTGACTCATACGGACAGGTAGACACCTTC.

The chain employs TRBV28 and TRBJ1-2; TRBD1 matches at 8 bases. Losses at the gene ends were 8 bases for V and 5 bases for J; bases not matched to a gene: 10. Germline-derived CDR1 and CDR2 are MDHEN and SYDVKM. CDR3 size: 14 residues. The CDR3 loop is CASSNDRGWYGYTF. As DNA, the CDR3 is TGTGCCAGCTCTAACGACAGGGGCTGGTATGGCTACACCTTC.

Comments on this clone: Other DNA sequences in this sample translate to the same CDR3. The rearrangement links TRBV29-1 to TRBJ1-2; D gene unclear. This CDR3 has 14 residues. V gave up 0 bases and J gave up 8 bases, with 16 bases separating them. Germline CDR1 reads SQVTM; CDR2 reads ANQGSEA. CDR3 loop: CSVEDRDSGRGYTF. The CDR3 coding sequence is TGCAGCGTTGAAGATCGGGATTCCGGGAGAGGCTACACCTTC. The full variable domain, in which reference TRBV29-1 and TRBJ1-2 provide the parts outside the CDR3, is SAVISQKPSRDICQRGTSLTIQCQVDSQVTMMFWYRQQPGQSLTLIATANQGSEATYESGFVIDKFPISRPNLTFSTLTVSNMSPEDSSIYLCSVEDRDSGRGYTFGSGTRLTVV.

The gene calls are TRBV28 and TRBJ2-5, with no clear D. CDR3 length: 12 amino acids. Germline-derived CDR1 and CDR2 are MDHEN and SYDVKM. Trimming removed 4 bases at V and 4 bases at J, with 7 bases between. The CDR3 region has the DNA TGTGCCAGCAGTTCCCTTGTAGAGACCCAGTACTTC. It codes for CASSSLVETQYF.

In this sample, this clone turned up a few times. In nucleotides, the CDR3 is TGTGCCAGCAGTTTCCGTCCTCCGGGACAGGGGAACTATGGCTACACCTTC. It encodes CASSFRPPGQGNYGYTF. The V and J genes are TRBV27 and TRBJ1-2; the match to TRBD1 covers 10 bases. CDR3 size: 17 residues. Germline V gives CDR1 MNHEY, CDR2 SMNVEV (reference sequence). J was trimmed by 2 bases and V by 3 bases; bases with no gene match: 9.

J is TRBJ1-1 and V is TRBV11-1; a possible D gene is TRBD1 (6 bases). Deletions cut 2 bases from V and 10 bases from J, with 11 bases between. The CDR3 runs to 12 residues. Germline V gene data show CDR1 as SGHAT and CDR2 as FQDESV (reference sequence). In DNA, the CDR3 is TGTGCCAGCAGCTTACCACAGGGTGCAGCTTTCTTT. Its protein is CASSLPQGAAFF.

The rearrangement joins TRBV20-1 to TRBJ1-2; D unclear. There are 11 residues in the CDR3. Germline V gene data show CDR1 as DFQATT and CDR2 as SNEGSKA (reference sequence). V lost 5 bases and J lost 4, with 8 bases in between. CDR3 sequence (DNA): TGCAGTGCTGTCGAGGCCTATGGCTACACCTTC. Translated: CSAVEAYGYTF.

This chain joins TRBV11-2 and TRBJ2-7; 11 bases match TRBD1. This CDR3 comprises 15 residues. Germline CDR1 and CDR2: SGHAT and FQNNGV. The J segment lost 5 bases and the V segment lost 5 bases, leaving 8 bases of the junction unmatched. The CDR3 sequence is CASSPRGTGGDEQYF. In nucleotides, the CDR3 is TGTGCCAGCAGCCCGAGAGGGACAGGGGGTGACGAGCAGTACTTC.

There are a few counts of this clone. The gene calls are TRBV10-3 and TRBJ2-2, with D possibly TRBD1 on 6 matching bases. The germline V gene encodes CDR1 ENHRY and CDR2 SYGVKD. This CDR3 comprises 14 residues. V lost 5 bases and J lost 3, with 10 bases in between. CDR3 protein: CAISRQDYTGELFF. Here the CDR3 DNA reads TGTGCCATCAGTCGACAGGACTACACCGGGGAGCTGTTTTTT.

The chain uses TRBV19 and TRBJ1-5; the D is unclear. The V gene's germline CDR1 is LNHDA and CDR2 SQIVND (reference sequence). CDR3 length: 12 residues. Trimming took 7 bases from V and 0 from J, leaving 4 bases between them. CDR3: CASTISNQPQHF. For the CDR3, the DNA is TGTGCCAGTACCATTAGCAATCAGCCCCAGCATTTT.

This clone came up once. This chain connects TRBV28 to TRBJ2-7; 7 bases are a match to TRBD1. V trimming: 5 bases; J trimming: 9 bases; junction bases outside the gene matches: 10. Germline V gives CDR1 MDHEN, CDR2 SYDVKM. The CDR3 runs 13 residues. The CDR3 coding sequence is TGTGCCAGCAGTGCGCCCGACAGGGCCGGGCAGTACTTC. It specifies CASSAPDRAGQYF.

This sequence joins TRBV14 and TRBJ1-1; 8 nucleotides agree with TRBD1. There are 14 residues in the CDR3. Germline CDR1 SGHDN, CDR2 FVKESK. The V gene end was trimmed by 1 base and the J gene end by 8 bases; junction bases not matched to a gene: 6. The CDR3 region has the DNA TGTGCCAGCAGCCAAGCGACAGGGGTCCAAGAAGCTTTCTTT. Translation: CASSQATGVQEAFF.

Concerning this clone itself: The sample contains more than one DNA sequence encoding this CDR3. The J gene is TRBJ2-3, the V gene TRBV4-1, with 12 bases aligning to TRBD1. Germline V gene lookup returns CDR1 MGHRA and CDR2 YSYEKL. Trimming took 4 bases from V and 4 from J; bases not matched to a gene: 18. This CDR3 is built from 20 residues. The CDR3, as DNA: TGCGCCAGCAGCCCCAGGCGGCCCGGGACAGGGGGCGCAGGTGCAGATACGCAGTATTTT. Translation gives CASSPRRPGTGGAGADTQYF.

Here the CDR3 DNA reads TGTGCCAGTAGTTTTTGGGACAGGGGGCGTGAAAAACTGTTTTTT. Amino acids: CASSFWDRGREKLFF. This rearrangement joins TRBV19 to TRBJ1-4; 12 bases line up with TRBD1. Germline trimming cut 5 bases from V and 7 bases from J; bases unmatched to any gene: 5. There are 15 residues in the CDR3. In germline, CDR1 is LNHDA, CDR2 SQIVND (reference sequence).